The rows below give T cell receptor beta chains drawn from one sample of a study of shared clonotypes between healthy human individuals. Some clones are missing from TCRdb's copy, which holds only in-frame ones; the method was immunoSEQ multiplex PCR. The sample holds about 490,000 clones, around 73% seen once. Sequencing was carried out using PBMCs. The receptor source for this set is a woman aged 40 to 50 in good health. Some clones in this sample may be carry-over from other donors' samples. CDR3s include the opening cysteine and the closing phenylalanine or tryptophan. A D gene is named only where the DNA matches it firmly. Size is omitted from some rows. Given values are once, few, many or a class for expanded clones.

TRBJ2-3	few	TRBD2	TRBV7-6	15	CASSLLLAGGDTQYF	TGTGCCAGCAGCTTATTACTAGCGGGAGGTGATACGCAGTATTTT
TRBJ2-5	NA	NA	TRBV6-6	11	CASSYGETQYF	TGTGCCAGCAGTTACGGGGAGACCCAGTACTTC
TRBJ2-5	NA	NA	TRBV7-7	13	CASSSDRQETQYF	TGTGCCAGCAGCTCCGACAGACAAGAGACCCAGTACTTC
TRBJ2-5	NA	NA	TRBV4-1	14	CASSQQGFQETQYF	TGCGCCAGCAGCCAACAGGGGTTCCAAGAGACCCAGTACTTC
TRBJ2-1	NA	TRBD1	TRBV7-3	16	CASSLQTGSSYNEQFF	TGTGCCAGCAGCTTGCAGACAGGGAGCTCCTACAATGAGCAGTTCTTC
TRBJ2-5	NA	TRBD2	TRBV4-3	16	CASSQQNSGGQETQYF	TGCGCCAGCAGCCAACAAAATAGCGGGGGTCAAGAGACCCAGTACTTC
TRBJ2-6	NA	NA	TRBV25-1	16	CASSSGQLDGANVLTF	TGTGCCAGCAGTTCCGGACAGTTAGATGGGGCCAACGTCCTGACTTTC
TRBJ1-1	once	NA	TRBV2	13	CASKLFSYTEAFF	TGTGCCAGCAAGCTCTTTTCCTACACTGAAGCTTTCTTT
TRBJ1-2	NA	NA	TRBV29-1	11	CSVPGPEGYTF	TGCAGCGTTCCGGGACCGGAGGGCTACACCTTC
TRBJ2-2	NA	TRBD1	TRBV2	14	CASSRDRNTGELFF	TGTGCCAGCTCCCGGGACAGGAACACCGGGGAGCTGTTTTTT
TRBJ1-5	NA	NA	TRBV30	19	CAWSPLPSGPMYSNQPQHF	TGTGCCTGGAGTCCCCTCCCCTCAGGCCCGATGTATAGCAATCAGCCCCAGCATTTT
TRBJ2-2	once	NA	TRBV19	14	CASSLGGRTGELFF	TGTGCCAGTAGCCTCGGGGGGCGGACCGGGGAGCTGTTTTTT
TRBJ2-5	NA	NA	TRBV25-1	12	CASSEYLETQYF	TGTGCCAGCAGTGAATATTTAGAGACCCAGTACTTC
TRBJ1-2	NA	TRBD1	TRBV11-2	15	CASSPSRDSTYGYTF	TGTGCCAGCAGCCCTTCCCGGGACAGTACCTATGGCTACACCTTC
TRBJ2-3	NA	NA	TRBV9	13	CASSVTASDTQYF	TGTGCCAGCAGCGTAACCGCGTCAGATACGCAGTATTTT
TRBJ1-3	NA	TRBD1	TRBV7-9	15	CASSSGGQGRNTIYF	TGTGCCAGCAGCTCGGGAGGACAGGGAAGAAACACCATATATTTT
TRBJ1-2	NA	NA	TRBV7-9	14	CASSSGTAGYGYTF	TGTGCCAGCAGCTCCGGGACGGCGGGTTATGGCTACACCTTC
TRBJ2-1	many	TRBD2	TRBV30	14	CAWSVGTSGGKQFF	TGTGCCTGGAGTGTCGGGACTAGCGGGGGTAAGCAGTTCTTC
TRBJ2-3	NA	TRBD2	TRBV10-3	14	CAIKASGRLDTQYF	TGTGCCATCAAGGCTAGCGGGAGGTTAGATACGCAGTATTTT
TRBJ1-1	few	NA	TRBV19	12	CASLGMYTEAFF	TGTGCCAGCCTTGGGATGTACACTGAGGCTTTCTTT
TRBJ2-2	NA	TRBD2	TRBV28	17	CASRPGLAGGWAGELFF	TGTGCCAGCAGACCGGGACTAGCGGGAGGGTGGGCCGGGGAGCTGTTTTTT
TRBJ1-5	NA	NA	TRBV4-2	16	CASSQAPGQQNQPQHF	TGTGCCAGCAGCCAAGCCCCGGGTCAGCAAAATCAGCCCCAGCATTTT
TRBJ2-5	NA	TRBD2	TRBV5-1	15	CASSLEASGGETQYF	TGCGCCAGCAGCTTGGAGGCTAGCGGGGGGGAGACCCAGTACTTC
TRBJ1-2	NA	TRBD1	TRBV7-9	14	CASSSDDRVYGYTF	TGTGCCAGCAGCAGCGACGACAGGGTCTATGGCTACACCTTC
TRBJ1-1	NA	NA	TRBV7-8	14	CASSLGPTNTEAFF	TGTGCCAGCAGCTTAGGGCCGACAAACACTGAAGCTTTCTTT
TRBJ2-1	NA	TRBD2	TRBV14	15	CASSRAIAGGNEQFF	TGTGCCAGCAGCCGCGCCATAGCGGGAGGGAATGAGCAGTTCTTC
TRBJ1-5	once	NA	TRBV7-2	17	CASSLTYRDDGNQPQHF	TGTGCCAGCAGCTTAACCTACAGGGATGATGGGAATCAGCCCCAGCATTTT
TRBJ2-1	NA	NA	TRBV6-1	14	CASSELQENNEQFF	TGTGCCAGCAGTGAGCTTCAGGAGAACAATGAGCAGTTCTTC
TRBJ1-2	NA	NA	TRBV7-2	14	CASSSIGANYGYTF	TGTGCCAGCAGCTCGATCGGGGCTAACTATGGCTACACCTTC
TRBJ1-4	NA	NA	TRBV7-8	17	CASSLGVRGPTNEKLFF	TGTGCCAGCAGCTTAGGGGTGCGGGGCCCAACTAATGAAAAACTGTTTTTT
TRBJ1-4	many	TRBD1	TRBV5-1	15	CASSSDRGRDEKLFF	TGCGCCAGCAGCAGTGACAGGGGGCGGGATGAAAAACTGTTTTTT
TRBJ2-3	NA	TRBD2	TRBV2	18	CASSELSRLAGGTDTQYF	TGTGCCAGCAGTGAGCTTTCCAGACTAGCGGGAGGGACAGATACGCAGTATTTT
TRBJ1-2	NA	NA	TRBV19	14	CASSMMGRIYGYTF	TGTGCCAGTAGTATGATGGGGAGGATATATGGCTACACCTTC
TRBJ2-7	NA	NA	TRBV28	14	CASRRQVYGYEQYF	TGTGCCAGCAGAAGACAGGTTTACGGCTACGAGCAGTACTTC
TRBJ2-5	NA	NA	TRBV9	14	CASSVVASPETQYF	TGTGCCAGCAGCGTAGTCGCCTCCCCAGAGACCCAGTACTTC
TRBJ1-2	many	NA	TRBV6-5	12	CASATGVGGYTF	TGTGCCAGTGCTACGGGCGTTGGGGGCTACACCTTC
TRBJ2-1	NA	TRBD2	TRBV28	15	CASSLSGRKDNEQFF	TGTGCCAGCAGTCTAAGCGGGAGGAAGGACAATGAGCAGTTCTTC
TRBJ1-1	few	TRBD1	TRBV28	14	CASSLGTGWTEAFF	TGTGCCAGCAGTTTAGGGACAGGGTGGACTGAAGCTTTCTTT
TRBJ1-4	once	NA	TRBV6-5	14	CASSPGRNNEKLFF	TGTGCCAGCAGTCCGGGACGGAATAATGAAAAACTGTTTTTT
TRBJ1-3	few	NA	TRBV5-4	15	CASSLGGYSGNTIYF	TGTGCCAGCAGCTTGGGCGGGTACTCTGGAAACACCATATATTTT
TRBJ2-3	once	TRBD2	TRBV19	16	CASSPLAGGPRDTQYF	TGTGCCAGTAGTCCCCTAGCGGGAGGGCCCAGAGATACGCAGTATTTT
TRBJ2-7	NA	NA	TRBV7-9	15	CASSLVGTHSYEQYF	TGTGCCAGCAGCTTAGTCGGGACGCACAGCTACGAGCAGTACTTC
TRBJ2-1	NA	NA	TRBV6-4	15	CASSDSDSGYNEQFF	TGTGCCAGCAGTGACTCAGATAGCGGATACAATGAGCAGTTCTTC
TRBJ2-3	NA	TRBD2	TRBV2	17	CASNLRGTSGSSDTQYF	TGTGCCAGCAATCTCAGGGGGACTAGCGGGAGTTCAGATACGCAGTATTTT
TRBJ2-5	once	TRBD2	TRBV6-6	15	CASSYGLAGLETQYF	TGTGCCAGCAGTTACGGCTTAGCGGGACTGGAGACCCAGTACTTC
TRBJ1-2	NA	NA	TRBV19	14	CASRVSDRNYGYTF	TGTGCCAGTAGGGTCTCCGACAGGAACTATGGCTACACCTTC
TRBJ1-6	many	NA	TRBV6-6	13	CASSYTDRGPLHF	TGTGCCAGCAGTTACACTGACCGTGGACCCCTCCACTTT
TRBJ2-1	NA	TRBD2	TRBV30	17	CAWTRREGGPPYNEQFF	TGTGCCTGGACGCGTCGGGAGGGAGGGCCGCCCTACAATGAGCAGTTCTTC
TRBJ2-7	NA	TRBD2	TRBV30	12	CAWSRGEIEQYF	TGTGCCTGGAGCCGGGGGGAGATCGAGCAGTACTTC
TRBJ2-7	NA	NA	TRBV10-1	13	CASSSGTSYEQYF	TGCGCCAGCAGCTCCGGGACATCCTACGAGCAGTACTTC
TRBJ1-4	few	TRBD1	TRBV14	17	CASSQRPGQGGSEKLFF	TGTGCCAGCAGCCAAAGACCTGGACAGGGCGGGTCGGAAAAACTGTTTTTT
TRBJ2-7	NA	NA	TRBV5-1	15	CASSLDPQRSYEQYF	TGCGCCAGCAGCTTGGACCCCCAGCGTTCCTACGAGCAGTACTTC
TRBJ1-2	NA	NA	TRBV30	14	CAWSILALGGGYTF	TGTGCCTGGAGTATCCTCGCGTTGGGGGGAGGCTACACCTTC
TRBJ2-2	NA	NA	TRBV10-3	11	CAIKGTGELFF	TGTGCCATCAAGGGTACCGGGGAGCTGTTTTTT
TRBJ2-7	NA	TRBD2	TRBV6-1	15	CASSELAGGSYEQYF	TGTGCCAGCAGTGAACTAGCGGGAGGCTCCTACGAGCAGTACTTC
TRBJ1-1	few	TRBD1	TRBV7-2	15	CASSLGDRRGTEAFF	TGTGCCAGCAGCTTAGGGGACAGGAGAGGAACTGAAGCTTTCTTT
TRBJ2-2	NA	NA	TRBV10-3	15	CAISDRGENTGELFF	TGTGCCATCAGTGATCGCGGGGAAAACACCGGGGAGCTGTTTTTT
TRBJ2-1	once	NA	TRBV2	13	CASGAGPNNEQFF	TGTGCCAGCGGGGCGGGGCCCAACAATGAGCAGTTCTTC
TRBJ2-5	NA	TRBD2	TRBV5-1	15	CASSQTSGSAETQYF	TGCGCCAGCAGCCAGACTAGCGGGAGTGCAGAGACCCAGTACTTC